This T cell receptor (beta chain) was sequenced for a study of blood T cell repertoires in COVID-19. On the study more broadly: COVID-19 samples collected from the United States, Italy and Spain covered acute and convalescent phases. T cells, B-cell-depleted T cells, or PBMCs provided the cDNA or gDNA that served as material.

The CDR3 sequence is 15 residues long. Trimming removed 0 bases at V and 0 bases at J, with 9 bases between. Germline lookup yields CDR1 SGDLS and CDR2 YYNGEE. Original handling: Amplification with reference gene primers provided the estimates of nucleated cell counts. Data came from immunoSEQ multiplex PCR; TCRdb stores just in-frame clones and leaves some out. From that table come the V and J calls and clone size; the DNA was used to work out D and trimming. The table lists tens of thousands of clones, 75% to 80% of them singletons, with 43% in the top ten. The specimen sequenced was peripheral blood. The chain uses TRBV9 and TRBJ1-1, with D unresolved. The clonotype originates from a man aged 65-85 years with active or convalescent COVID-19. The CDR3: CASSVGGVMNTEAFF. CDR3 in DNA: TGTGCCAGCAGCGTAGGCGGGGTTATGAACACTGAAGCTTTCTTT.